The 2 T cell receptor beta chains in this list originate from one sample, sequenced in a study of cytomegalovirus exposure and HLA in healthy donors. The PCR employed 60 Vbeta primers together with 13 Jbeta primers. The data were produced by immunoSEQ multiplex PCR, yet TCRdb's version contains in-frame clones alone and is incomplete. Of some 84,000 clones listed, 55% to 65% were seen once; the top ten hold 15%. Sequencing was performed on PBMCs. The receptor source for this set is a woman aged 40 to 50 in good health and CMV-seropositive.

CDR3 in amino acids: CASSVRDSSLTDTQYF. The CDR3 coding sequence is TGTGCCAGCAGCGTTCGGGACAGCTCCCTCACAGATACGCAGTATTTT. The chain combines TRBV11-3 with TRBJ2-3; 7 positions match TRBD1. The CDR3 sequence is 16 residues long. Germline V gene data show CDR1 as SGHNT and CDR2 as YENEEA. V shed 5 bases, J shed 2 bases, and the junction held 10 bases outside the gene matches.

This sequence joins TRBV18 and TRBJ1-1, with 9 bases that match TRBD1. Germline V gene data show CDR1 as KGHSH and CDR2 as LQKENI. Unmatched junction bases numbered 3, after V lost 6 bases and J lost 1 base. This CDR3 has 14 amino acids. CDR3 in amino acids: CASSSDRGNTEAFF. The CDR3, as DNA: TGTGCCAGCTCCTCGGACAGGGGGAACACTGAAGCTTTCTTT.